The clone carrying this T cell receptor (beta chain) was counted only a few times. Antigen specificity is unknown. The sample belongs to a study of T cell repertoires in cytomegalovirus infection. Study-level points and caveats: CMV carriers having the relevant HLA were flagged by cumulative public TCR beta family frequency.

TCRdb re-derived calls from the reads in MiXCR, one entry per CDR3 protein. Among 350,000 to 500,000 distinct CDR3 sequences listed, about 33% were seen once. This TCR was recovered from a human donor in good health (CMV status not recorded). Some clones in this sample may be carry-over from other donors' samples. The sequenced sample consisted of PBMCs.

CDR3 region: CASSPLDEQFF. CDR3 bases: TGTGCCAGCAGCCCTTTAGATGAGCAGTTCTTC. This chain uses TRBV7-9 with TRBJ2-1; D remains ambiguous. Germline-derived CDR1 and CDR2 are SEHNR and FQNEAQ (reference sequence). The V gene lost 5 bases and the J gene lost 8 bases, with 7 bases spanning the gap. This CDR3 spans 11 amino acids.